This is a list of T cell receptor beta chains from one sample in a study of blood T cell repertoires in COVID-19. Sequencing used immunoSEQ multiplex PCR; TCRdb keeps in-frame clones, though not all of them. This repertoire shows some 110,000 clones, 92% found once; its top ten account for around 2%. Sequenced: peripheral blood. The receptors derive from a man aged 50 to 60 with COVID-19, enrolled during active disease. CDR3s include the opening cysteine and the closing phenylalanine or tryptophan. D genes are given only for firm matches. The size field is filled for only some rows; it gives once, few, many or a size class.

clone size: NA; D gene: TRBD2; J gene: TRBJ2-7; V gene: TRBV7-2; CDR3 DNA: TGTGCCAGCAGCTTAGGGGCGGGAGCCTACGAGCAGTACTTC; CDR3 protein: CASSLGAGAYEQYF
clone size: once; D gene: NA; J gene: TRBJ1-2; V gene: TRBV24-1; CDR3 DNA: TGTGCCACCAGTGAGGGGCGGTACTATGGCTACACCTTC; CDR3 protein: CATSEGRYYGYTF
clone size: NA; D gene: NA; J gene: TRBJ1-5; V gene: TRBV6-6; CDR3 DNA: TGTGCCAGCAGTTACTCGGGGGGGAATCAGCCCCAGCATTTT; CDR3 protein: CASSYSGGNQPQHF
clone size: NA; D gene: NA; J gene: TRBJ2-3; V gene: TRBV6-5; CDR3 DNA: TGTGCCAGCAGCAGGGCAGGCACAGATACGCAGTATTTT; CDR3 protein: CASSRAGTDTQYF
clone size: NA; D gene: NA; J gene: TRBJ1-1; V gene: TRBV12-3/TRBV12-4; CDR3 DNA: TGTGCCAGCAGTCTCACTGAAGCTTTCTTT; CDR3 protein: CASSLTEAFF
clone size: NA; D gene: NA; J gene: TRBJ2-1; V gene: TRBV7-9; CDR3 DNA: TGTGCCAGCAGCCGACCCTTGGGCAGTAACAATGAGCAGTTCTTC; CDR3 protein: CASSRPLGSNNEQFF
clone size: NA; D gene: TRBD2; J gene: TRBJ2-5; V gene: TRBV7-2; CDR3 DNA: TGTGCCAGCCAGCGGGAACAAGAGACCCAGTACTTC; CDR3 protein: CASQREQETQYF
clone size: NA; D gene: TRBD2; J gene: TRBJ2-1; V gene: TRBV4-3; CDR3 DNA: TGCGCCAGCAGCCAAGATCGAGCGGGATACTACAATGAGCAGTTCTTC; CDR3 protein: CASSQDRAGYYNEQFF
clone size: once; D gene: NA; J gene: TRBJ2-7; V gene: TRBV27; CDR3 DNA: TGTGCCAGCAGTTTATCCGACGATACTGAGGGCTCCTACGAGCAGTACTTC; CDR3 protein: CASSLSDDTEGSYEQYF
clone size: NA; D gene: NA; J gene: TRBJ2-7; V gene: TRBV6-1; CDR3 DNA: TGTGCCAGCAGTGAAACCGGGTCGCCCTCCTACGAGCAGTACTTC; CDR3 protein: CASSETGSPSYEQYF
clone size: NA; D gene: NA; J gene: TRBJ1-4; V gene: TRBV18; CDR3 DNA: TGTGCCAGCTCACCTGGGAGAAATGAAAAACTGTTTTTT; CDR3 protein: CASSPGRNEKLFF
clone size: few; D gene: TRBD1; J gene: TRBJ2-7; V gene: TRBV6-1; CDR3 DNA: TGTGCCAGCAGTGATTCCGGGACAGGGACCTACGAGCAGTACTTC; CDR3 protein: CASSDSGTGTYEQYF
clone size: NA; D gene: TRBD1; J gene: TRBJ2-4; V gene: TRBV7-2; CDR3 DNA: TGTGCCAGCAGCGTGGGGACAGGGGGTTTTGACATTCAGTACTTC; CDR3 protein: CASSVGTGGFDIQYF
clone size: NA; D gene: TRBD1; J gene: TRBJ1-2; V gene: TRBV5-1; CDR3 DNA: TGCGCCAGCAGAAAGGGACAGCAACTGTATGGCTACACCTTC; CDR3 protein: CASRKGQQLYGYTF
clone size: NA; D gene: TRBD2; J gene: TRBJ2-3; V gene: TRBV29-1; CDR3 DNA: TGCAGCGTTGGAGTGACTAGCGGGAGCTCAGATACGCAGTATTTT; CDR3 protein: CSVGVTSGSSDTQYF